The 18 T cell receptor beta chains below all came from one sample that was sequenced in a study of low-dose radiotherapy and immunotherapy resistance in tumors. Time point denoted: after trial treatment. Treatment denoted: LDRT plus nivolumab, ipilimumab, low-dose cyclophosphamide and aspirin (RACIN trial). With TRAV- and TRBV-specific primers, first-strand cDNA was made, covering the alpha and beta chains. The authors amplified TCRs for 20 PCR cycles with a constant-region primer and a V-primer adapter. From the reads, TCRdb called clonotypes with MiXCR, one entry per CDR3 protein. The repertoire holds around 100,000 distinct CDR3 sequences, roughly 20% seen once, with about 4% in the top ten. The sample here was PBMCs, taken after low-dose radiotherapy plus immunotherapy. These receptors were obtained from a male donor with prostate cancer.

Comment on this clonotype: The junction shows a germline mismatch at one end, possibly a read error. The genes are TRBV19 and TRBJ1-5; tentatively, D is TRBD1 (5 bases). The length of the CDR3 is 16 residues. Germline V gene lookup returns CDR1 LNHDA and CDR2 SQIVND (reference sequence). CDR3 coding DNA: TGCGCCAGTAGTCCTCGGGGGGGACTTGGCAGTCAGCCCCAGCATTTT. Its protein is CASSPRGGLGSQPQHF.

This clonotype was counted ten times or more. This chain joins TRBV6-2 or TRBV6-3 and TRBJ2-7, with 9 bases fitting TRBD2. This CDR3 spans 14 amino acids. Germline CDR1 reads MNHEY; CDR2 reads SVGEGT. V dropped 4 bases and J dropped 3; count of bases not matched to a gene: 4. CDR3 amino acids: CASSSLAGFYEQYF. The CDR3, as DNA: TGTGCCAGCAGTTCGCTAGCGGGATTCTACGAGCAGTACTTC.

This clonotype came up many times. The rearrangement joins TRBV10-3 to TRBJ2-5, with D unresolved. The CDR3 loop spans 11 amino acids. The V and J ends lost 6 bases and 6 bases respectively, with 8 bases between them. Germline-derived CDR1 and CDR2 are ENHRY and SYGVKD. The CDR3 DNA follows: TGTGCCATCAGGGGTGAACAGACCCAGTACTTC. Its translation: CAIRGEQTQYF.

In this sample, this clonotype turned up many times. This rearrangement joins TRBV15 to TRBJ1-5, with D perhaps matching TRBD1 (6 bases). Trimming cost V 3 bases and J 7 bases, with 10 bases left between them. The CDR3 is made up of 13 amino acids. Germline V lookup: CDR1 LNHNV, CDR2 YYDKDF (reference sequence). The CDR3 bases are TGTGCCACCAGCAGTCGGACAGCCCAGCCCCAGCATTTT. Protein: CATSSRTAQPQHF.

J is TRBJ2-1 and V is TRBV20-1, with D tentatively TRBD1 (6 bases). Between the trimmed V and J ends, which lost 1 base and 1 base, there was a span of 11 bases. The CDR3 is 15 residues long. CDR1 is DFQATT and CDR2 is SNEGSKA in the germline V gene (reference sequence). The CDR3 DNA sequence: TGCAGTGCTAGAGGAGGCAGGGGATCCTACAATGAGCAGTTCTTC. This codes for CSARGGRGSYNEQFF.

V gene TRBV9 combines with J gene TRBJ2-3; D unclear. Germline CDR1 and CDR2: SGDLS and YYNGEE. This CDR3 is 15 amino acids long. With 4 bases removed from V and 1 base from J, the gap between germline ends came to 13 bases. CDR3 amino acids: CASSPSEPRTDTQYF. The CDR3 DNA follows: TGTGCCAGCAGCCCTTCTGAGCCACGCACAGATACGCAGTATTTT.

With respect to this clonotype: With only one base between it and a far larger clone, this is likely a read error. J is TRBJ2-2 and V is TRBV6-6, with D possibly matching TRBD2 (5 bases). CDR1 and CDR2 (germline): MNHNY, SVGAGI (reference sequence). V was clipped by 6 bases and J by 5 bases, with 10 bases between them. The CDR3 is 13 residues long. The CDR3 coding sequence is TGTGCCAGCAGCCGACGGGAAACCGGGGAGCTGTTTTTT. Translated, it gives CASSRRETGELFF.

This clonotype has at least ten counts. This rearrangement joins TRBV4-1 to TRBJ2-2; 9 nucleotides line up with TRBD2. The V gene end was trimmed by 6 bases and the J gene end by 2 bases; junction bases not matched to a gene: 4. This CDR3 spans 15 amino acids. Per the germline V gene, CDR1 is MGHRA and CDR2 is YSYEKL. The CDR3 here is CASRRLAANTGELFF. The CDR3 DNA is TGCGCCAGCAGGAGACTAGCGGCAAACACCGGGGAGCTGTTTTTT.

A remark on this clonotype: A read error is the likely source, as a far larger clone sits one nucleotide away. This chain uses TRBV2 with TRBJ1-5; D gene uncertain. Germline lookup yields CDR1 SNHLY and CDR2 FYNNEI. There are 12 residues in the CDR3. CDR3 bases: TGTGCCAGCCGAGGGAGCAATCAGCCCCAGAATTTT. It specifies CASRGSNQPQNF.

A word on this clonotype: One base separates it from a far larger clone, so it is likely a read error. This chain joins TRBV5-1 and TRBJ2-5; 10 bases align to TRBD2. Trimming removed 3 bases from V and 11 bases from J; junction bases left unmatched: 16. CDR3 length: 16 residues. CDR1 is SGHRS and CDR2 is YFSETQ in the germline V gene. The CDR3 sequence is CASSSPRSGGADEQYF. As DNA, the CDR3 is TGCGCCAGCAGCTCCCCCAGGAGCGGGGGGGCAGATGAGCAGTACTTC.

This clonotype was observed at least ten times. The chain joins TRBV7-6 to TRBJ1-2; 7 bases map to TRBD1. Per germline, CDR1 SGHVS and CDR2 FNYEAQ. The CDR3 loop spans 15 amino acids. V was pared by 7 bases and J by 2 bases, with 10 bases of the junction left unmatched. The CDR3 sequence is CASTPHRGTNYGYTF. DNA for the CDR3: TGTGCCAGCACCCCACACAGGGGTACGAACTATGGCTACACCTTC.

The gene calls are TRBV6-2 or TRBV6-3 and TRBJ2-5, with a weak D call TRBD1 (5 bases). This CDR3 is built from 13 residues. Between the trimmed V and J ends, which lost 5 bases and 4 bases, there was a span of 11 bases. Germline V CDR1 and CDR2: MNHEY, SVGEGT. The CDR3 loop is CASSVGQGETQYF. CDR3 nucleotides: TGTGCCAGCAGTGTAGGGCAGGGAGAGACCCAGTACTTC.

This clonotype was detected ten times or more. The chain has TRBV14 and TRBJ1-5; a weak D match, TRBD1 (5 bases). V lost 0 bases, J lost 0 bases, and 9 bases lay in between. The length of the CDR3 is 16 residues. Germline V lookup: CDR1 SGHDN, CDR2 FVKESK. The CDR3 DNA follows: TGTGCCAGCAGCCAAGACAGGGAGCGTAGCAATCAGCCCCAGCATTTT. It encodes CASSQDRERSNQPQHF.

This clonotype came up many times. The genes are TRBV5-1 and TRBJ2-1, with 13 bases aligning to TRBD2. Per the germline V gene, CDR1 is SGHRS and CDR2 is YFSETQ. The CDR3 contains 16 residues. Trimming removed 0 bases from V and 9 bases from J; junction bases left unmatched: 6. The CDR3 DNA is TGCGCCAGCAGCTTGGATACTAGCGGGGGGGCCCTTGAGCAGTTCTTC. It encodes CASSLDTSGGALEQFF. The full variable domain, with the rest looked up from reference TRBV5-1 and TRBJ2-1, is KAGVTQTPRYLIKTRGQQVTLSCSPISGHRSVSWYQQTPGQGLQFLFEYFSETQRNKGNFPGRFSGRQFSNSRSEMNVSTLELGDSALYLCASSLDTSGGALEQFFGPGTRLTVL.

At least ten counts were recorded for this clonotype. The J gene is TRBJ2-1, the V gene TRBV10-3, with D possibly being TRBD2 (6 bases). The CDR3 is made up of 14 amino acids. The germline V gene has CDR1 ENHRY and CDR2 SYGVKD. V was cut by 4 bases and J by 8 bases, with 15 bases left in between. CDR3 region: CAISAGVEADEQFF. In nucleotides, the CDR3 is TGTGCCATCAGTGCGGGAGTGGAGGCGGATGAGCAGTTCTTC.

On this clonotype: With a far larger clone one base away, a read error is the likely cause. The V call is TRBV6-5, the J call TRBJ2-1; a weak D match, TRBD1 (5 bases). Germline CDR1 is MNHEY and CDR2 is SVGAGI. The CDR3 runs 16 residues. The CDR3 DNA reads TGTGTCAGCACCCTCTCAGGGATAAGCTCCTACAATGAGCAGTTCTTC. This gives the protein CVSTLSGISSYNEQFF.

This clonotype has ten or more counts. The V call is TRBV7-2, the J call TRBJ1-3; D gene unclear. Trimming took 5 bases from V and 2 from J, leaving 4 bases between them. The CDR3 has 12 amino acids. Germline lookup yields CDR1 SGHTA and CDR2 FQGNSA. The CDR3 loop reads CASSQTGNTIYF. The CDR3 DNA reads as TGTGCCAGCAGCCAGACTGGAAACACCATATATTTT.

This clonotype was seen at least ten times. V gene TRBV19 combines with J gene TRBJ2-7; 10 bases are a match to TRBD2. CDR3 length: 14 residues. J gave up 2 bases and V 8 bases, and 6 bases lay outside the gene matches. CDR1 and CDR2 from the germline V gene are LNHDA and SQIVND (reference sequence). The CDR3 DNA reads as TGTGCCAGTGGAGCTAGCGGGGGCCCCTACGAGCAGTACTTC. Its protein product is CASGASGGPYEQYF.